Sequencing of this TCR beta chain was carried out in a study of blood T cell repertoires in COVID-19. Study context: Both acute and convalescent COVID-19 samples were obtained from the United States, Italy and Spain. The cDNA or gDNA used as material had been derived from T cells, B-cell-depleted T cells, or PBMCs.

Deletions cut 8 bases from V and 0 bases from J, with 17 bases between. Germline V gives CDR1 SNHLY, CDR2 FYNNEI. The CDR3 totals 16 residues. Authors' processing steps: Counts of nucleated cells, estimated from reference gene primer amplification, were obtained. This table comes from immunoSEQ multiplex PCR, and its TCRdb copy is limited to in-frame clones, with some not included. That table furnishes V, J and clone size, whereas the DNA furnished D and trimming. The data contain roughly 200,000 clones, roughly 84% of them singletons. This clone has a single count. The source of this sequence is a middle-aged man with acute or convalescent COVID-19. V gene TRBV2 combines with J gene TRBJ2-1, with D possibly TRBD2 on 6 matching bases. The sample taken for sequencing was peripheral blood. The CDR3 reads CASRMWAGSSYNEQFF. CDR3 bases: TGTGCCAGCCGAATGTGGGCGGGGAGCTCCTACAATGAGCAGTTCTTC. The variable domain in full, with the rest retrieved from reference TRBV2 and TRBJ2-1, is EPEVTQTPSHQVTQMGQEVILRCVPISNHLYFYWYRQILGQKVEFLVSFYNNEISEKSEIFDDQFSVERPDGSNFTLKIRSTKLEDSAMYFCASRMWAGSSYNEQFFGPGTRLTVL.